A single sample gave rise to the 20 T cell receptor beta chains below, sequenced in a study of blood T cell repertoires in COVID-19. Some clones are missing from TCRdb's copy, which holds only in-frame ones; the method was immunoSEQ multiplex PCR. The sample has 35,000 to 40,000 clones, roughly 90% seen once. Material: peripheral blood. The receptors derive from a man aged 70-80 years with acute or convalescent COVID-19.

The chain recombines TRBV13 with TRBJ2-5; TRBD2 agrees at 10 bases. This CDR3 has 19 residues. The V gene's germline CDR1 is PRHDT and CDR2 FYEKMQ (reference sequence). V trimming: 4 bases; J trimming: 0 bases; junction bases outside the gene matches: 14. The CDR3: CASSSKPQGLAAYQETQYF. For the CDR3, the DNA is TGTGCCAGCAGCTCTAAGCCCCAAGGACTAGCGGCTTACCAAGAGACCCAGTACTTC.

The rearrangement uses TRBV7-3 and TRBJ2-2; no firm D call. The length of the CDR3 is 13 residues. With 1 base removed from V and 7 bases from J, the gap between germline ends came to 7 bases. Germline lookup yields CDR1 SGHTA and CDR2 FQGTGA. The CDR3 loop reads CASSLMTGGELFF. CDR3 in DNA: TGTGCCAGCAGCTTAATGACTGGCGGGGAGCTGTTTTTT.

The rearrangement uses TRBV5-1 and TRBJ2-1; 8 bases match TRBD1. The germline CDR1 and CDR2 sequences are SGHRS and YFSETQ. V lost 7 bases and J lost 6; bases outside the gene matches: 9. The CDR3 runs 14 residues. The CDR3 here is CASGLTTGGNEQFF. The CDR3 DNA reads TGCGCCAGCGGATTAACCACAGGGGGCAATGAGCAGTTCTTC.

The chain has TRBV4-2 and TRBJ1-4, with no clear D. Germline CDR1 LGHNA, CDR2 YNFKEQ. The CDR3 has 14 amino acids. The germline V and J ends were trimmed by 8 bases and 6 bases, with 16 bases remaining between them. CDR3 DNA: TGTGCCAGCGGAGGTGGAGGGAGGGATGAAAAACTGTTTTTT. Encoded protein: CASGGGGRDEKLFF.

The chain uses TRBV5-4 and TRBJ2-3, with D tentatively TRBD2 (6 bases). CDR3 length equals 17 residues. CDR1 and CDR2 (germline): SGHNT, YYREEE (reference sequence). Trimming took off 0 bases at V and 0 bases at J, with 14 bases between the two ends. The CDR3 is CASSLALSGSSTDTQYF. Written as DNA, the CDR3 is TGTGCCAGCAGCTTGGCCCTAAGCGGGTCCAGCACAGATACGCAGTATTTT.

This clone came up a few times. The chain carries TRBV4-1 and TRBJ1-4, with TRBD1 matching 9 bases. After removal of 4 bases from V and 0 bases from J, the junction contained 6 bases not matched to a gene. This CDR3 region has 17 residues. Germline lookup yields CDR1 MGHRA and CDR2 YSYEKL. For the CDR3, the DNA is TGCGCCAGCAGCCGGGACAGGGAGGGTGCAACTAATGAAAAACTGTTTTTT. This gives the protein CASSRDREGATNEKLFF.

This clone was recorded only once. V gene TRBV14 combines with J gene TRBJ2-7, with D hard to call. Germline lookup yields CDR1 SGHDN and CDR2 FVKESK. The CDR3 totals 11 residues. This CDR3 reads CTPWQAIEQYF. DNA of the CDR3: TGTACCCCCTGGCAAGCGATCGAGCAGTACTTC. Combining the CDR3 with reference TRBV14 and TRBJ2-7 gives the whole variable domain EAGVTQFPSHSVIEKGQTVTLRCDPISGHDNLYWYRRVMGKEIKFLLHFVKESKQDESGMPNNRFLAERTGGTYSTLKVQPAELEDSGVYFCTPWQAIEQYFGPGTRLTVT.

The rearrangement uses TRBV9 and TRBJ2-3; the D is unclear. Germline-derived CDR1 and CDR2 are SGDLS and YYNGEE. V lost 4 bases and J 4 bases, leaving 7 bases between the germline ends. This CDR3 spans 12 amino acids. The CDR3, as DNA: TGTGCCAGCAGCCCCGAGTCAGATACGCAGTATTTT. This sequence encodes CASSPESDTQYF.

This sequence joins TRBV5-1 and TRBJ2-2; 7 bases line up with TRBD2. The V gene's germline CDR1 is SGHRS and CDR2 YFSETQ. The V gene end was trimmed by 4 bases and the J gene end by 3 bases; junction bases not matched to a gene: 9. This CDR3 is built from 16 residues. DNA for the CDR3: TGCGCCAGCAGCCGGAGCGGGGATCGATACACCGGGGAGCTGTTTTTT. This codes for CASSRSGDRYTGELFF.

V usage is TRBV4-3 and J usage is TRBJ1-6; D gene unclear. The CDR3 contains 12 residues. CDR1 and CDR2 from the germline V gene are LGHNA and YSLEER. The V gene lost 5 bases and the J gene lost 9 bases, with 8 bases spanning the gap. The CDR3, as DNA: TGCGCCAGCAGCTCGACGGGTTCACCCCTCCACTTT. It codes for CASSSTGSPLHF.

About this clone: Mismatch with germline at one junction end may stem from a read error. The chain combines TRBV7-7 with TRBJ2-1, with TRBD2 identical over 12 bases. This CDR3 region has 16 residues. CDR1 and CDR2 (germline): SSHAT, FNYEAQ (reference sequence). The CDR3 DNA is TGTGCTAGCAGCTTGGGGGGACTAGCGGGTTCCAATGAGCAGTTCTTC. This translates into CASSLGGLAGSNEQFF.

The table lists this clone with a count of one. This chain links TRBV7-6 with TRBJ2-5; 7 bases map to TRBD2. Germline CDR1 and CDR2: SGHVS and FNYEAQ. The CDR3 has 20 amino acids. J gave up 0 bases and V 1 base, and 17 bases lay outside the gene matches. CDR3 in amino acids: CASSLDGAPTSSYYQETQYF. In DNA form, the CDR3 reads TGTGCCAGCAGCTTAGACGGCGCGCCGACTAGCAGTTACTACCAAGAGACCCAGTACTTC.

The CDR3 DNA follows: TGTGCCAGCAGCTTATCAGTCCCCACAGATACGCAGTATTTT. It codes for CASSLSVPTDTQYF. The chain joins TRBV7-9 to TRBJ2-3; unclear D gene. Per germline, CDR1 SEHNR and CDR2 FQNEAQ (reference sequence). The CDR3 covers 14 residues. V was cut by 2 bases and J by 2 bases, with 8 bases left in between. Variable domain in full (rest from reference TRBV7-9 and TRBJ2-3): DTGVSQNPRHKITKRGQNVTFRCDPISEHNRLYWYRQTLGQGPEFLTYFQNEAQLEKSRLLSDRFSAERPKGSFSTLEIQRTEQGDSAMYLCASSLSVPTDTQYFGPGTRLTVL.

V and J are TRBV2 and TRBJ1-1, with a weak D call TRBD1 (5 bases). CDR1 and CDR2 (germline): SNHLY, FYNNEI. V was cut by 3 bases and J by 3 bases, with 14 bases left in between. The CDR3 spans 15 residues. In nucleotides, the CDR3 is TGTGCCAGCAGTGAGAGGAGGGGAAGGGACACTGAAGCTTTCTTT. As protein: CASSERRGRDTEAFF.

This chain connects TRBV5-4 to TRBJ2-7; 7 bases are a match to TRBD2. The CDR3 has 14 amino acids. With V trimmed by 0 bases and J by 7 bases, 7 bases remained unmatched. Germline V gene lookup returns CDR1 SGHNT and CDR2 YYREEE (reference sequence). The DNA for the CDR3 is TGTGCCAGCAGCTTGGGGGGAGGGCCCGCTGAGCAGTACTTC. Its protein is CASSLGGGPAEQYF.

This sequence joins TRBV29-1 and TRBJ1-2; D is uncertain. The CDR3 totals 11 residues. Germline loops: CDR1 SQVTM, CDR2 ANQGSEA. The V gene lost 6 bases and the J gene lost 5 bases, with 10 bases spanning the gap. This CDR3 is CSVGSGYGYTF. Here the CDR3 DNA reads TGCAGCGTCGGTTCGGGGTATGGCTACACCTTC.

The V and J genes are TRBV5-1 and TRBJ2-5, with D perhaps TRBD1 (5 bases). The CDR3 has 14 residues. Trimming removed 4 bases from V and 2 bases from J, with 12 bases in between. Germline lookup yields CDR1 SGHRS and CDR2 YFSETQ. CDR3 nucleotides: TGCGCCAGCAGCGTCGCCCGACAGCAAGAGACCCAGTACTTC. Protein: CASSVARQQETQYF.

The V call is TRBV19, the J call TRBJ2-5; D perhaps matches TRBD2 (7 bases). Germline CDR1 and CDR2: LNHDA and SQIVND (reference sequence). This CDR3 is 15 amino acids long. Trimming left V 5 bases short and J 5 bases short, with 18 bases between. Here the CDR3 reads CASSPMGGQAETQYF. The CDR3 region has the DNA TGTGCCAGTAGTCCGATGGGGGGGCAGGCGGAGACCCAGTACTTC.

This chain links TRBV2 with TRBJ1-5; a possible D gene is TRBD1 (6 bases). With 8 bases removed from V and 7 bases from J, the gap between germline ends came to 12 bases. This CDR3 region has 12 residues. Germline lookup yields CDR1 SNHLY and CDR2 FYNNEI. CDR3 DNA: TGTGCCAGCCAGGGGTACGGCCAGCCCCAGCATTTT. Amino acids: CASQGYGQPQHF.

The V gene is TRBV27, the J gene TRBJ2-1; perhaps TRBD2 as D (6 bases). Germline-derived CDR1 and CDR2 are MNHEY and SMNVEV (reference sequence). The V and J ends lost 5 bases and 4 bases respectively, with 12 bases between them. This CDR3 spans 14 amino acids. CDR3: CASSAGRGYNEQFF. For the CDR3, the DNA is TGTGCCAGCAGTGCGGGACGGGGATACAATGAGCAGTTCTTC.